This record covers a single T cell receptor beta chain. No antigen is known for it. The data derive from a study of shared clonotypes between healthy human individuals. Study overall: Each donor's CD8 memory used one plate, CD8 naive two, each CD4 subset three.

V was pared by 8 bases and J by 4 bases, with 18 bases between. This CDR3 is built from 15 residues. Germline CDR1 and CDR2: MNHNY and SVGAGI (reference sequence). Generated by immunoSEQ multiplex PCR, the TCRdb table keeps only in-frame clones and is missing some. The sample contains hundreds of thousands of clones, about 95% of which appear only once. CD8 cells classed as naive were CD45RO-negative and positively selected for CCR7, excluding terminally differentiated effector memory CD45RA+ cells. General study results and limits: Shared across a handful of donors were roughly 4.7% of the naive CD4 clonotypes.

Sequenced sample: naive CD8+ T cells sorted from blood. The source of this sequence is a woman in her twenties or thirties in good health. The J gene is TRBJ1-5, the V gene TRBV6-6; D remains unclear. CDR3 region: CASEFGRIENQPQHF. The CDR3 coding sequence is TGTGCCAGCGAATTCGGCCGGATTGAGAATCAGCCCCAGCATTTT.